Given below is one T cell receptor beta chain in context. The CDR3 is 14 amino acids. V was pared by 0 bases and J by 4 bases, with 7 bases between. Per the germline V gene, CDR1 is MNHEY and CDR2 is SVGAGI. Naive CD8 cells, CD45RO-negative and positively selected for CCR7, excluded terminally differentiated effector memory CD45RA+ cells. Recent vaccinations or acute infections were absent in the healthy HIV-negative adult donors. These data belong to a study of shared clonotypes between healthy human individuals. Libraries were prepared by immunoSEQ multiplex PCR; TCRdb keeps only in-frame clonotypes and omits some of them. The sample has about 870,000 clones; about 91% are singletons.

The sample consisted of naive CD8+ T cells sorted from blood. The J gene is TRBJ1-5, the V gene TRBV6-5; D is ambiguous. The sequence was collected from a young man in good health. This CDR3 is CASSYSPANQPQHF. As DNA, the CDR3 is TGTGCCAGCAGTTACTCCCCAGCAAATCAGCCCCAGCATTTT.